This TCR beta chain appears in the sequencing data of a study of response to subunit inactivated influenza vaccine. TCRdb reprocessed the RT-PCR reads via MiXCR and lists one record per CDR3 protein. Of 550,000 to 600,000 distinct CDR3 sequences listed, 10% to 15% were seen once; the top ten hold about 9.4%. This clonotype was observed a handful of times. Per germline, CDR1 MNHEY and CDR2 SVGAGI. CDR3 size: 17 residues. V gave up 4 bases and J gave up 0 bases, with 15 bases separating them. The receptor comes from a man aged 50 to 60 who received an inactivated influenza vaccine. The V call is TRBV6-5, the J call TRBJ2-2, with D unresolved. The starting material was PBMCs from blood, obtained on the day of vaccination. The CDR3 coding sequence is TGTGCCAGCAGTTTTCATCCACCCCAGACGAACACCGGGGAGCTGTTTTTT. It yields the protein CASSFHPPQTNTGELFF.